The source of this TCR beta chain is a study of PD-1 blockade in classical Hodgkin lymphoma. General study points: Exclusion removed patients who began nivolumab under 1 year after ASCT. There was a significant rise in CD4+ TCR diversity by C4D1, with no such rise for CD8+.

The assay was immunoSEQ multiplex PCR, and TCRdb's table has in-frame clones only and misses some. The top ten hold approximately 9% of the sample, which has around 66,000 clones, 71% seen once. With no exception, relapse followed autologous stem cell transplantation in all patients, and brentuximab vedotin exposure varied. This clone has a single count. What it binds is unknown. Sequenced material: peripheral blood mononuclear cells (PBMCs), taken before the second cycle of nivolumab. The sequence derives from a human donor with classical Hodgkin lymphoma.

The CDR3 is CASSLVAGPTDTQYF. The CDR3 DNA reads TGCGCCAGCAGCTTGGTTGCAGGTCCTACAGATACGCAGTATTTT. V gene TRBV5-1 combines with J gene TRBJ2-3; D ambiguous. Germline values: CDR1 SGHRS, CDR2 YFSETQ. The V and J ends lost 0 bases and 3 bases respectively, with 11 bases between them. The CDR3 has 15 residues.